This T cell receptor (beta chain) came from a study of shared clonotypes between healthy human individuals. Study-wide results and caveats: Larger estimated richness was generally seen in naive subsets than in memory subsets. Clonotypes shared by all four donors outscored non-shared clonotypes in generation probability.

Per the germline V gene, CDR1 is SQVTM and CDR2 is ANQGSEA. V lost 6 bases, J lost 3 bases, and 13 bases stayed unmatched. This CDR3 has 15 residues. On this clone itself: Its matching antigen is unknown.

Naive CD8 cells lacked CD45RO and underwent positive selection for CCR7, leaving out terminally differentiated effector memory CD45RA+ cells. The protocol was immunoSEQ multiplex PCR, while the TCRdb copy is restricted to in-frame clones and leaves out a portion. There are about 580,000 clones in the sample; 98% occur only once, and 0.3% to 0.35% lies in the top ten. What was sequenced was naive CD8+ T cells sorted from blood. The receptor comes from a man in his thirties or forties in good health. The chain employs TRBV29-1 and TRBJ1-2; 7 bases map to TRBD1. The CDR3 is CSVITFDRADYGYTF. The CDR3 DNA follows: TGCAGCGTGATAACCTTTGACAGGGCGGACTATGGCTACACCTTC.